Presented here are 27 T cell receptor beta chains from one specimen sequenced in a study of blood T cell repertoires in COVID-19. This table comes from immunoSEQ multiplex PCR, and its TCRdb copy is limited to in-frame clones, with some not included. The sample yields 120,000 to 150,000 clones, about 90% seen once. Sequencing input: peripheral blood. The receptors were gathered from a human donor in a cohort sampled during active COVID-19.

In DNA form, the CDR3 reads TGTGCCAGCAGCTTAGGCCGAGGCAGGGGCCAAGAGACCCAGTACTTC. This encodes CASSLGRGRGQETQYF. This rearrangement joins TRBV11-2 to TRBJ2-5, with D possibly TRBD1 on 6 matching bases. There are 16 residues in the CDR3. V was shortened by 1 base and J by 1 base, with 13 bases between the two germline ends. Germline V CDR1 and CDR2: SGHAT, FQNNGV.

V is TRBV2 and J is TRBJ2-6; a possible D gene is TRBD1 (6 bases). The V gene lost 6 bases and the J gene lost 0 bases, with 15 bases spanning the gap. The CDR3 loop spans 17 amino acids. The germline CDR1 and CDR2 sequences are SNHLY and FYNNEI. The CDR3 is CASRGDKLSSGANVLTF. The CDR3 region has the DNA TGTGCCAGCAGGGGGGACAAATTGAGCTCTGGGGCCAACGTCCTGACTTTC.

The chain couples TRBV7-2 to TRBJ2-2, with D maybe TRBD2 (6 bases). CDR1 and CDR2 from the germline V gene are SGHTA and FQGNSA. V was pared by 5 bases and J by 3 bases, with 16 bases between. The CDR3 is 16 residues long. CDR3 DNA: TGTGCCAGCAGCCGGGGCGGGGCGAGGTACACCGGGGAGCTGTTTTTT. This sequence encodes CASSRGGARYTGELFF.

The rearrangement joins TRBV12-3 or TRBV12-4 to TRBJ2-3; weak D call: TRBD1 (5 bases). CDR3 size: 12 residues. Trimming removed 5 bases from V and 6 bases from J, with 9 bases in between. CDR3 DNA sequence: TGTGCCAGCAGTAAGGGGCTGGATACGCAGTATTTT. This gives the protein CASSKGLDTQYF.

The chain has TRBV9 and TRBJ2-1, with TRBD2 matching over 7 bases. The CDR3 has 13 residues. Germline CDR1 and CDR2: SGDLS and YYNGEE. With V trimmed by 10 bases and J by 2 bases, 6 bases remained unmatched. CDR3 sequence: CAGSSGPYNEQFF. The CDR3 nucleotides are TGTGCCGGGAGTAGCGGGCCCTACAATGAGCAGTTCTTC.

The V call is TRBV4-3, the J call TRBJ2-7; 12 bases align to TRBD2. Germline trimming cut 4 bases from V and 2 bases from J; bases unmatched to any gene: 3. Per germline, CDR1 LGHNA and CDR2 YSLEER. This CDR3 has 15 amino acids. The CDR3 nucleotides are TGCGCCAGCAGCCTCCGGACTAGCGGGGCCTACGAGCAGTACTTC. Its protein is CASSLRTSGAYEQYF.

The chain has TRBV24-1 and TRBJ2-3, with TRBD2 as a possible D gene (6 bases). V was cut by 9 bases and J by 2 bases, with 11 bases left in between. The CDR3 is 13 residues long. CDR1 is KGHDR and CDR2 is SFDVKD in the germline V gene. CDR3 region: CATRDSVTDTQYF. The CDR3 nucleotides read TGTGCCACCCGGGACTCCGTCACAGATACGCAGTATTTT.

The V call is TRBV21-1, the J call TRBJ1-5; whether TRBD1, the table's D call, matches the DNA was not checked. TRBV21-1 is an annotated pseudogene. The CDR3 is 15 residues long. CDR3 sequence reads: CASSKAKDRAKPQHF. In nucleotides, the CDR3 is TGTGCCAGCAGCAAAGCTAAGGACAGGGCAAAGCCCCAGCATTTT.

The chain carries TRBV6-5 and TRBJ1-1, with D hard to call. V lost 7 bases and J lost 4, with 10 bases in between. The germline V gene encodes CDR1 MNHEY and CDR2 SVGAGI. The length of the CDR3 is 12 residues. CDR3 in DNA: TGTGCCAGCAACGGGGTGGGCACTGAAGCTTTCTTT. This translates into CASNGVGTEAFF.

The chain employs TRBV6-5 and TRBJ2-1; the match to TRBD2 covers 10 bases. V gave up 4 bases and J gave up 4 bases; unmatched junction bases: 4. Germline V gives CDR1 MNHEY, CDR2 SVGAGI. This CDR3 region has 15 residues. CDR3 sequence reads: CASSSGLAEYNEQFF. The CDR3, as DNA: TGTGCCAGCAGTTCCGGACTAGCGGAGTACAATGAGCAGTTCTTC.

Written as DNA, the CDR3 is TGTGCCAGCAGCCCTCTAACCGGGAGGGCCTTCGGGCAGTATTTT. Translated: CASSPLTGRAFGQYF. The genes are TRBV27 and TRBJ2-3; 8 positions agree with TRBD2. This CDR3 has 15 residues. V shed 6 bases and J 11 bases; nucleotides not matched to a gene: 16. CDR1 and CDR2 (germline): MNHEY, SMNVEV (reference sequence).

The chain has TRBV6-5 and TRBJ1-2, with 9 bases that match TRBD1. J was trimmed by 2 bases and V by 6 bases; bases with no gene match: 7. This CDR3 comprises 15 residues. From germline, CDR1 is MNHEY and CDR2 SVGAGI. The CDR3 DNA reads TGTGCCAGCAGCTTGTCCGGACAGGGGAACTATGGCTACACCTTC. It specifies CASSLSGQGNYGYTF.

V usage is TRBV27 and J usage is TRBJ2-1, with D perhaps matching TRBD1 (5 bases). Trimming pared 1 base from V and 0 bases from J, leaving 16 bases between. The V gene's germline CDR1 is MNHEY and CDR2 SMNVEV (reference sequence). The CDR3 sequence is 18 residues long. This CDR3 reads CASSLFLGAASSYNEQFF. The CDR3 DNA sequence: TGTGCCAGCAGTTTATTTTTAGGGGCAGCCAGCTCCTACAATGAGCAGTTCTTC.

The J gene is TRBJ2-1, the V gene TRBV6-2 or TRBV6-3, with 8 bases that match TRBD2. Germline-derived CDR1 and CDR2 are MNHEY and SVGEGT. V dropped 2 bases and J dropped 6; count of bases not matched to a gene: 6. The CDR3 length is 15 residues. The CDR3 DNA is TGTGCCAGCAGTTACCCCGGGGGGGCTTTCAATGAGCAGTTCTTC. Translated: CASSYPGGAFNEQFF.

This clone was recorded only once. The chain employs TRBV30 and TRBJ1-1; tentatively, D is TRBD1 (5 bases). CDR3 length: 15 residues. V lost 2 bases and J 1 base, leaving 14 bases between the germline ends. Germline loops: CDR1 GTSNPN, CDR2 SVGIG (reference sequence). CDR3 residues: CAWSRGNPPNTEAFF. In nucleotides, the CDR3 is TGTGCCTGGAGTAGGGGCAACCCCCCGAACACTGAAGCTTTCTTT.

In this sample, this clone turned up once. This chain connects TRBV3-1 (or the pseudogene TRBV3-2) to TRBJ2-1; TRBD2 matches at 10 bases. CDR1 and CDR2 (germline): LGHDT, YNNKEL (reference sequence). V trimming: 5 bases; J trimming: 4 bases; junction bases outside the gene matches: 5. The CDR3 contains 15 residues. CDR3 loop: CASSEQLAGYNEQFF. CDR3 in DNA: TGTGCCAGCAGCGAACAACTAGCGGGGTACAATGAGCAGTTCTTC.

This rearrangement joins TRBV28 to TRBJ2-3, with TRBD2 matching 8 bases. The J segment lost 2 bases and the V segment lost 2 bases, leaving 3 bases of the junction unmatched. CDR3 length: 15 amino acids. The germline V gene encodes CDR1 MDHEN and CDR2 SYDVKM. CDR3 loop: CASSLTGGATDTQYF. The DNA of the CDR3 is TGTGCCAGCAGTTTAACGGGAGGGGCCACAGATACGCAGTATTTT.

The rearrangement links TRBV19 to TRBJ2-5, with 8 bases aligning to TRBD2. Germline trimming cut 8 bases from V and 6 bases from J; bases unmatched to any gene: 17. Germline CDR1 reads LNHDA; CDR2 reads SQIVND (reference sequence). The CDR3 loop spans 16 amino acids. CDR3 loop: CASRSNKAGEAQTQYF. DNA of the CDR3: TGTGCCAGTCGCAGCAATAAAGCGGGGGAGGCGCAGACCCAGTACTTC. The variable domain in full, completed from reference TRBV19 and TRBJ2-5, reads DGGITQSPKYLFRKEGQNVTLSCEQNLNHDAMYWYRQDPGQGLRLIYYSQIVNDFQKGDIAEGYSVSREKKESFPLTVTSAQKNPTAFYLCASRSNKAGEAQTQYFGPGTRLLVL.

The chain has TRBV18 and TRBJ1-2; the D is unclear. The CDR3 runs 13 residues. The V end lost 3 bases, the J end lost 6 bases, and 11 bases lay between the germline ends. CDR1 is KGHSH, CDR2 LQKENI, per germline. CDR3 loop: CASSPWPNDGYTF. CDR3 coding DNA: TGTGCCAGCTCACCCTGGCCCAACGATGGCTACACCTTC.

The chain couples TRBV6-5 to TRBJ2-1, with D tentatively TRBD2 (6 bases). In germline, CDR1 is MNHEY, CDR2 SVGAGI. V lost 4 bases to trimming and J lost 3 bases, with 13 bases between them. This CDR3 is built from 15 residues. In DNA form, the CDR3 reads TGTGCCAGCAGTTTCGGGAGCACCAACTACAATGAGCAGTTCTTC. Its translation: CASSFGSTNYNEQFF.

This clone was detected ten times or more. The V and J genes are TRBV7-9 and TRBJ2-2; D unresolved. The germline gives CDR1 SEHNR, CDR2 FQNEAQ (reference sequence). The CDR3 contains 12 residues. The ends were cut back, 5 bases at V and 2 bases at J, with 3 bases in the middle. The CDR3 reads CASSTNTGELFF. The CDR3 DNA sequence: TGTGCCAGCAGCACTAACACCGGGGAGCTGTTTTTT.

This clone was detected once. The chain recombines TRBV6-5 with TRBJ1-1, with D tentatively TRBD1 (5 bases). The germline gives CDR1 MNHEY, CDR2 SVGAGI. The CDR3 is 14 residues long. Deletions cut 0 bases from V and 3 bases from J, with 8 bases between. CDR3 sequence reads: CASSYSGRDTEAFF. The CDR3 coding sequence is TGTGCCAGCAGTTACTCAGGCAGGGACACTGAAGCTTTCTTT.

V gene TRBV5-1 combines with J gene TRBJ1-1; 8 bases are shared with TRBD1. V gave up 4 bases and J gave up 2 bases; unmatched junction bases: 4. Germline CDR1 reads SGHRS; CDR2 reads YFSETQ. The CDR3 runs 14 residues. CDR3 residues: CASSTDRGNTEAFF. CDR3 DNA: TGCGCCAGCAGCACAGACAGGGGTAACACTGAAGCTTTCTTT.

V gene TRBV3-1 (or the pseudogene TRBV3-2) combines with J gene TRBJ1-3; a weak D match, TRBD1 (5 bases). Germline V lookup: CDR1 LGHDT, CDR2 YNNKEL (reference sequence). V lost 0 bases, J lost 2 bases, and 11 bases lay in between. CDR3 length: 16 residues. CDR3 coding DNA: TGTGCCAGCAGCCAAGATCCGGCAGGGACTGGAAACACCATATATTTT. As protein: CASSQDPAGTGNTIYF.

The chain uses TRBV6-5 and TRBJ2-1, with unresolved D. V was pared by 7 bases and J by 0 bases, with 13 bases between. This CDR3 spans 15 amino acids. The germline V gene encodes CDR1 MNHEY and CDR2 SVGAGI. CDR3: CASMFRSGSYNEQFF. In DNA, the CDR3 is TGTGCCAGCATGTTCAGGTCTGGCTCCTACAATGAGCAGTTCTTC.

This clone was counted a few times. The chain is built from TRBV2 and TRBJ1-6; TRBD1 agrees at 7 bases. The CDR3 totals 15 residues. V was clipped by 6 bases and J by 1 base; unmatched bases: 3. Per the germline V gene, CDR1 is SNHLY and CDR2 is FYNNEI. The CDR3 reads CASRSGGSYNSPLHF. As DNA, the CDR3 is TGTGCCAGCAGGTCAGGGGGGTCCTATAATTCACCCCTCCACTTT.

The CDR3 spells CASSLAETGNYGYTF. The CDR3, as DNA: TGCGCCAGCAGCTTGGCGGAGACAGGAAACTATGGCTACACCTTC. The chain joins TRBV5-1 to TRBJ1-2, with D possibly TRBD1 on 6 matching bases. This CDR3 contains 15 residues. Germline V gives CDR1 SGHRS, CDR2 YFSETQ. Trimming cost V 0 bases and J 2 bases, with 11 bases left between them.